Shown below are 28 T cell receptor beta chains from a single sample sequenced in a study of shared clonotypes between healthy human individuals. Generated by immunoSEQ multiplex PCR, the TCRdb table keeps only in-frame clones and is missing some. In the table there are about 980,000 clones, less than 85% of which are singletons. The sample consisted of memory CD4+ T cells sorted from blood. Subset described: CD45RA-negative fraction. These receptors were collected from a man between 18 and 35 years old in good health.

V is TRBV10-1 and J is TRBJ2-1, with 10 bases lining up with TRBD2. This CDR3 contains 15 residues. CDR1 is WNHNN, CDR2 SYGVQD, per germline (reference sequence). Trimming at V came to 4 bases and at J to 9 bases, leaving 9 bases not matched to a gene. Written as DNA, the CDR3 is TGCGCCAGCAGTGTCGGAGCGGGGGGGCAAGGTGAGCAGTTCTTC. Its translation is CASSVGAGGQGEQFF.

The CDR3 sequence is CASSMGKVAEAFF. For the CDR3, the DNA is TGTGCCAGTAGTATGGGTAAGGTAGCTGAAGCTTTCTTT. The chain employs TRBV19 and TRBJ1-1; D call uncertain. Per germline, CDR1 LNHDA and CDR2 SQIVND (reference sequence). Trimming took 3 bases from V and 6 from J, leaving 11 bases between them. This CDR3 is built from 13 residues.

V is TRBV28 and J is TRBJ1-2; TRBD1 matches 9 bases. The CDR3 has 15 residues. Germline V CDR1 and CDR2: MDHEN, SYDVKM. Trimming cost V 7 bases and J 8 bases; bases outside gene matches: 14. The CDR3 here is CASTSAGQGSGGYTF. In DNA, the CDR3 is TGTGCCAGCACCTCAGCGGGACAGGGTTCGGGCGGCTACACCTTC.

The rearrangement joins TRBV7-2 to TRBJ2-3, with D unclear. CDR1 and CDR2 (germline): SGHTA, FQGNSA. This CDR3 region has 12 residues. V lost 5 bases, J lost 1 base, and 4 bases lay in between. CDR3: CASSERTDTQYF. CDR3 DNA sequence: TGTGCCAGCAGCGAACGCACAGATACGCAGTATTTT. The full variable domain, with the rest looked up from reference TRBV7-2 and TRBJ2-3, is GAGVSQSPSNKVTEKGKDVELRCDPISGHTALYWYRQSLGQGLEFLIYFQGNSAPDKSGLPSDRFSAERTGGSVSTLTIQRTQQEDSAVYLCASSERTDTQYFGPGTRLTVL.

This clone was observed once. The chain carries TRBV19 and TRBJ2-2; 8 nucleotides align to TRBD2. Germline assignment: CDR1 LNHDA and CDR2 SQIVND (reference sequence). This CDR3 contains 14 residues. With V trimmed by 5 bases and J by 4 bases, 3 bases remained unmatched. CDR3 in DNA: TGTGCCAGTAGTTCAAGCGGGAGCACCGGGGAGCTGTTTTTT. Protein sequence: CASSSSGSTGELFF.

The V gene is TRBV2, the J gene TRBJ2-5, with D uncertain. This CDR3 spans 13 amino acids. In germline, CDR1 is SNHLY, CDR2 FYNNEI. The ends were cut back, 4 bases at V and 2 bases at J, with 8 bases in the middle. This CDR3 is CASSARRQETQYF. CDR3 nucleotide sequence: TGTGCCAGCAGTGCTCGGCGGCAAGAGACCCAGTACTTC.

The chain employs TRBV9 and TRBJ2-4, with 11 bases lining up with TRBD1. CDR1 SGDLS and CDR2 YYNGEE come from the germline V gene. J gave up 1 base and V 5 bases, and 14 bases lay outside the gene matches. This CDR3 is built from 19 residues. Here the CDR3 reads CASSVGTGGSDGAKNIQYF. CDR3 in DNA: TGTGCCAGCAGTGTGGGGACAGGGGGGTCCGACGGGGCCAAAAACATTCAGTACTTC. The whole variable domain, filled in from reference TRBV9 and TRBJ2-4, reads DSGVTQTPKHLITATGQRVTLRCSPRSGDLSVYWYQQSLDQGLQFLIQYYNGEERAKGNILERFSAQQFPDLHSELNLSSLELGDSALYFCASSVGTGGSDGAKNIQYFGAGTRLSVL.

The rearrangement links TRBV25-1 to TRBJ1-6; D not certain. The CDR3 totals 14 residues. Germline V gene sequence: CDR1 MGHDK, CDR2 SYGVNS. V was trimmed by 3 bases and J by 5 bases, leaving 8 bases between them. DNA for the CDR3: TGTGCCAGCAGTGACAGGATCCATAATTCACCCCTCCACTTT. Translated, it gives CASSDRIHNSPLHF.

This chain connects TRBV19 to TRBJ1-3; 8 positions match TRBD1. The junction had 10 bases not matched to a gene; V was cut back by 3 bases and J by 0 bases. Germline V gene lookup returns CDR1 LNHDA and CDR2 SQIVND (reference sequence). This CDR3 has 18 amino acids. The CDR3 nucleotides read TGTGCCAGTAGTATGGGCGACAGGGGAAGGCCCTCTGGAAACACCATATATTTT. Its translation is CASSMGDRGRPSGNTIYF. Supplemented by reference TRBV19 and TRBJ1-3, the full variable domain reads DGGITQSPKYLFRKEGQNVTLSCEQNLNHDAMYWYRQDPGQGLRLIYYSQIVNDFQKGDIAEGYSVSREKKESFPLTVTSAQKNPTAFYLCASSMGDRGRPSGNTIYFGEGSWLTVV.

The gene calls are TRBV28 and TRBJ2-3; D is possibly TRBD1 or TRBD2 (7 bases each). The CDR3 extends over 15 amino acids. V lost 7 bases, J lost 2 bases, and 16 bases lay in between. Germline V gene lookup returns CDR1 MDHEN and CDR2 SYDVKM. The CDR3, as DNA: TGTGCCAGCACGCCAGGGGGGGGATTCACAGATACGCAGTATTTT. It yields the protein CASTPGGGFTDTQYF.

To note about this clone: The junction and the germline gene differ at one end; a read error may be behind it. V usage is TRBV11-2 and J usage is TRBJ2-5, with 12 positions matching TRBD2. CDR1 SGHAT and CDR2 FQNNGV come from the germline V gene. CDR3 length: 15 amino acids. The CDR3 protein is CASSPGLAGLEAQYF. DNA of the CDR3: TGTGCCAGCAGCCCAGGACTAGCGGGATTAGAGGCCCAGTACTTC.

This sequence joins TRBV4-3 and TRBJ2-6; D not resolved. This CDR3 has 15 residues. Deletions cut 4 bases from V and 3 bases from J, with 10 bases between. CDR1 and CDR2 (germline): LGHNA, YSLEER. The CDR3 coding sequence is TGCGCCAGCAGCCCCTACACGGGTGGGGCCAACGTCCTGACTTTC. Encoded protein: CASSPYTGGANVLTF.

The chain has TRBV6-1 and TRBJ1-1; D unresolved. Per the germline V gene, CDR1 is MNHNS and CDR2 is SASEGT. Trimming cost V 5 bases and J 1 base, with 8 bases left between them. The CDR3 sequence is 13 residues long. The CDR3 loop is CASSSTENTEAFF. The CDR3 region has the DNA TGTGCCAGCAGTTCGACGGAGAACACTGAAGCTTTCTTT.

The chain recombines TRBV7-8 with TRBJ2-7; possible D gene TRBD2, 5 bases. Trimming stripped 5 bases from V and 7 bases from J, with 15 bases between. Looked up from germline, CDR1 is SGHVS and CDR2 is FQNEAQ. CDR3 size: 13 residues. CDR3 DNA sequence: TGTGCCAGCAGCGGCATCGGGGTTTGGGAGCAGTACTTC. Amino acids: CASSGIGVWEQYF.

About this clone: Its ends do not fully match the called genes, so a read error is possible. This chain joins TRBV6-1 and TRBJ2-7; D remains ambiguous. The CDR3 covers 14 residues. Germline CDR1 MNHNS, CDR2 SASEGT. DNA of the CDR3: TGTGCCAGCAGGGAAGGTCCGGCCTCCTACGAGCAGTACTTC. Amino acids: CASREGPASYEQYF.

The chain carries TRBV9 and TRBJ2-7; D uncertain. Germline V CDR1 and CDR2: SGDLS, YYNGEE. Trimming stripped 0 bases from V and 1 base from J, with 8 bases between. The CDR3 runs 14 residues. The CDR3 protein is CASSVVDGSYEQYF. For the CDR3, the DNA is TGTGCCAGCAGCGTAGTTGACGGGTCCTACGAGCAGTACTTC.

The chain recombines TRBV9 with TRBJ2-1, with D hard to call. The germline V gene has CDR1 SGDLS and CDR2 YYNGEE. V was shortened by 0 bases and J by 7 bases, with 8 bases between the two germline ends. The CDR3 is made up of 13 amino acids. CDR3 in amino acids: CASSVELWNEQFF. DNA of the CDR3: TGTGCCAGCAGCGTAGAGCTGTGGAATGAGCAGTTCTTC.

The sample holds one count of this clone. This chain connects TRBV6-1 to TRBJ1-6, with a tentative D call TRBD1 (5 bases). This CDR3 is built from 14 residues. V lost 4 bases, J lost 4 bases, and 8 bases lay in between. Germline values: CDR1 MNHNS, CDR2 SASEGT. The CDR3 is CASSAGRYNSPLHF. The CDR3 DNA sequence: TGTGCCAGCAGTGCGGGACGGTATAATTCACCCCTCCACTTT.

Only a few counts were recorded for this clone. The rearrangement joins TRBV28 to TRBJ1-5; D is ambiguous. Germline values: CDR1 MDHEN, CDR2 SYDVKM. CDR3 size: 14 residues. The V end lost 5 bases, the J end lost 11 bases, and 19 bases lay between the germline ends. The DNA of the CDR3 is TGTGCCAGCAGTCCCATCACAGTTACAATGGCCCAGCATTTT. Protein sequence: CASSPITVTMAQHF.

The chain uses TRBV5-4 and TRBJ2-5; possibly TRBD2 for D (7 bases). CDR3 length: 15 residues. Germline V CDR1 and CDR2: SGHNT, YYREEE (reference sequence). V gave up 1 base and J gave up 5 bases, with 15 bases separating them. The CDR3 spells CASSLKRTAGETQYF. CDR3 nucleotide sequence: TGTGCCAGCAGCTTGAAGAGGACAGCGGGGGAGACCCAGTACTTC.

The chain recombines TRBV4-1 with TRBJ2-7; 7 nucleotides agree with TRBD1. CDR1 and CDR2 (germline): MGHRA, YSYEKL. CDR3 length: 13 residues. V trimming: 6 bases; J trimming: 1 base; junction bases outside the gene matches: 3. The CDR3 here is CASRETGSYEQYF. CDR3 coding DNA: TGCGCCAGCAGGGAGACAGGGTCCTACGAGCAGTACTTC.

The chain links TRBV5-1 to TRBJ2-5; 16 nucleotides match TRBD2. V trimming: 2 bases; J trimming: 4 bases; junction bases outside the gene matches: 8. This CDR3 comprises 18 residues. Germline V gives CDR1 SGHRS, CDR2 YFSETQ. CDR3 sequence (DNA): TGCGCCAGCAGCTTCACTCCGGGACTAGCGGGGGGGAGAGAGACCCAGTACTTC. Protein: CASSFTPGLAGGRETQYF.

This clone was detected a few times. The chain combines TRBV4-3 with TRBJ2-3; D not resolved. This CDR3 has 13 residues. Germline values: CDR1 LGHNA, CDR2 YSLEER. Trimming removed 0 bases from V and 8 bases from J, with 9 bases in between. CDR3 in amino acids: CASSQDHPSTQYF. The CDR3 DNA sequence: TGCGCCAGCAGCCAAGATCATCCGAGTACGCAGTATTTT.

The rearrangement uses TRBV5-1 and TRBJ2-2; 7 bases fit TRBD1. The CDR3 contains 15 residues. Per the germline V gene, CDR1 is SGHRS and CDR2 is YFSETQ. V shed 4 bases, J shed 6 bases, and the junction held 9 bases outside the gene matches. The CDR3 DNA reads TGCGCCAGCAGCACAAGACAGGGCGCAGCCGGGGAGCTGTTTTTT. Protein product: CASSTRQGAAGELFF.

This clone came up a few times. The chain recombines TRBV30 with TRBJ2-5; D remains ambiguous. There are 13 residues in the CDR3. The germline V gene encodes CDR1 GTSNPN and CDR2 SVGIG (reference sequence). Trimming stripped 0 bases from V and 5 bases from J, with 10 bases between. The CDR3 sequence: CAWSVGNRETQYF. The DNA for the CDR3 is TGTGCCTGGAGTGTTGGGAATCGGGAGACCCAGTACTTC.

This clone was detected a few times. The rearrangement uses TRBV19 and TRBJ1-2, with D perhaps TRBD1 (5 bases). Trimming left V 9 bases short and J 4 bases short, with 12 bases between. The germline V gene encodes CDR1 LNHDA and CDR2 SQIVND (reference sequence). CDR3 length: 12 amino acids. CDR3 protein: CARGERVYGYTF. The CDR3 DNA follows: TGTGCCAGGGGGGAGAGGGTCTATGGCTACACCTTC. Full variable domain (missing parts from reference TRBV19 and TRBJ1-2): DGGITQSPKYLFRKEGQNVTLSCEQNLNHDAMYWYRQDPGQGLRLIYYSQIVNDFQKGDIAEGYSVSREKKESFPLTVTSAQKNPTAFYLCARGERVYGYTFGSGTRLTVV.

The rearrangement links TRBV30 to TRBJ2-7; TRBD1 aligns across 11 bases. This CDR3 has 12 amino acids. The V and J ends lost 8 bases and 2 bases, in that order; junction bases with no gene match: 2. Germline CDR1 reads GTSNPN; CDR2 reads SVGIG (reference sequence). This CDR3 is CAGTGGTYEQYF. CDR3 nucleotide sequence: TGTGCCGGGACAGGGGGGACCTACGAGCAGTACTTC.

The chain employs TRBV4-1 and TRBJ2-3; 8 bases fit TRBD2. Germline V gene data show CDR1 as MGHRA and CDR2 as YSYEKL. CDR3 length: 15 amino acids. With V trimmed by 0 bases and J by 9 bases, 8 bases remained unmatched. CDR3 DNA: TGCGCCAGCAGCCAAGATCTATCGGGGGGGCCGACGCAGTATTTT. Encoded protein: CASSQDLSGGPTQYF.